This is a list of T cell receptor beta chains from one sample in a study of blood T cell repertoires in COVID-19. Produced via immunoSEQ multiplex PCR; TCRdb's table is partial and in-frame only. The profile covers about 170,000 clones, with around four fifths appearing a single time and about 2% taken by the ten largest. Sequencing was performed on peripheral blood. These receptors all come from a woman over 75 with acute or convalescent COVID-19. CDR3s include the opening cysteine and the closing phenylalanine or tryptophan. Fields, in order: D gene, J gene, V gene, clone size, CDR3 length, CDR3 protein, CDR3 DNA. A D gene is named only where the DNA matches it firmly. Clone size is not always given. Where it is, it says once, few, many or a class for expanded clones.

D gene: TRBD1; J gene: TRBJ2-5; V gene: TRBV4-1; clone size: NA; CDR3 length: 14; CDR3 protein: CASSQDVRGPTQYF; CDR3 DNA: TGCGCCAGCAGCCAAGATGTCAGGGGGCCGACCCAGTACTTC
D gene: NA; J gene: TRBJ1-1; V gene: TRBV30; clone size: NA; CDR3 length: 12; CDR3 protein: CAWSRLRAEAFF; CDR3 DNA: TGTGCCTGGAGTCGCTTGAGGGCTGAAGCTTTCTTT
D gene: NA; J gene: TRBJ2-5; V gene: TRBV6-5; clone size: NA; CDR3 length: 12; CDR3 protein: CASRAEQETQYF; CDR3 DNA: TGTGCCAGCAGGGCAGAACAAGAGACCCAGTACTTC
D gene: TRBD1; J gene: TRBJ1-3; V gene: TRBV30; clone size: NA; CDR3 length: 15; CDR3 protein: CAWSVSGGHGNTIYF; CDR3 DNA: TGTGCCTGGAGTGTATCAGGGGGGCACGGAAACACCATATATTTT
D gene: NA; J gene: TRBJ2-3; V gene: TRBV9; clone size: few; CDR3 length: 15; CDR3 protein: CASSVTGKATDTQYF; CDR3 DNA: TGTGCCAGCAGCGTAACAGGAAAAGCCACAGATACGCAGTATTTT
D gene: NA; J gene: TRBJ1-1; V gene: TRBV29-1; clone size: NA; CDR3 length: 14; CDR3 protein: CSVGIGVMNTEAFF; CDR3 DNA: TGCAGCGTTGGTATAGGAGTAATGAACACTGAAGCTTTCTTT
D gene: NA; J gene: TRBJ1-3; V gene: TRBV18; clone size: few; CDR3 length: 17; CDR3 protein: CASSPYGNSGTGNTIYF; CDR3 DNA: TGTGCCAGCTCACCTTATGGGAATTCAGGGACTGGAAACACCATATATTTT
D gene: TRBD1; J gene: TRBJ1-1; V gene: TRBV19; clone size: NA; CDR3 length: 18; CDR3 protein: CASSAQGQGLQGGTEAFF; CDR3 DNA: TGTGCCAGTAGCGCACAGGGACAGGGACTTCAGGGAGGCACTGAAGCTTTCTTT
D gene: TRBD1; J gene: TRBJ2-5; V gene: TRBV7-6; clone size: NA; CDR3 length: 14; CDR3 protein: CASSPTGGRETQYF; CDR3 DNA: TGTGCCAGCAGCCCTACAGGGGGGAGGGAGACCCAGTACTTC
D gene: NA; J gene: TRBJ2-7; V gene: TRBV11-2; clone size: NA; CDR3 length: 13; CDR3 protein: CASSFRDLYEQYF; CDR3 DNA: TGTGCCAGCAGCTTCCGGGACTTATACGAGCAGTACTTC
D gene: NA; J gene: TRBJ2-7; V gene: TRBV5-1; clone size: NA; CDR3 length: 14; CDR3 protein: CASSLEAGIYEQYF; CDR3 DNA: TGCGCCAGCAGCTTGGAGGCGGGGATTTACGAGCAGTACTTC
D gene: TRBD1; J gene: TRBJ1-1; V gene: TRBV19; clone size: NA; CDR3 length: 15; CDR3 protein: CASSMGQLPNTEAFF; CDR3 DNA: TGTGCCAGTAGTATGGGACAGCTTCCGAACACTGAAGCTTTCTTT
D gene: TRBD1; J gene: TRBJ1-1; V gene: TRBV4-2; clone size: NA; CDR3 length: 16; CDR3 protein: CASSRTGSLMNTEAFF; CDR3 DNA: TGTGCCAGCAGCCGGACAGGCAGTTTGATGAACACTGAAGCTTTCTTT
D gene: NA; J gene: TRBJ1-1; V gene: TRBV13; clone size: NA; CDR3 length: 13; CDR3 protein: CASNILQRSEAFF; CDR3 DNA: TGTGCCAGCAACATCCTCCAACGGAGCGAAGCTTTCTTT
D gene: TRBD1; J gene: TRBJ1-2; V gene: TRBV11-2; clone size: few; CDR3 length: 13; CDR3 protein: CASSQLTGNGYTF; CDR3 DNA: TGTGCCAGCAGCCAGCTGACAGGGAATGGCTACACCTTC
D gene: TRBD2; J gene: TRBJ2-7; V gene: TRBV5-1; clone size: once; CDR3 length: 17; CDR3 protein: CASSLNPTSGLIYEQYF; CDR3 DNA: TGCGCCAGCAGCTTAAACCCGACTAGCGGGTTGATCTACGAGCAGTACTTC
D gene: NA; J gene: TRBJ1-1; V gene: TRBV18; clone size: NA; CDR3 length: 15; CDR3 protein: CASSLDSLQNTEAFF; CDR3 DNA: TGTGCCAGCTCACTAGACAGCCTACAGAACACTGAAGCTTTCTTT
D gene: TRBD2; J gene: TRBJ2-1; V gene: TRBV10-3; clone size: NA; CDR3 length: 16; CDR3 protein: CAISLSSGISYNEQFF; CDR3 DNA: TGTGCCATCAGTCTGTCTAGCGGGATTAGCTACAATGAGCAGTTCTTC
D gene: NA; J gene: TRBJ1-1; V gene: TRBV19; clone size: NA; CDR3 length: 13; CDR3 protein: CASSSQVNTEAFF; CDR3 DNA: TGTGCCAGTAGTTCTCAGGTGAACACTGAAGCTTTCTTT
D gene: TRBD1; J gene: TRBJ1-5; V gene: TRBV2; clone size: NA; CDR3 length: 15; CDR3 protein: CASALGQTGAQPQHF; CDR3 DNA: TGTGCCAGTGCGTTGGGACAGACAGGGGCTCAGCCCCAGCATTTT
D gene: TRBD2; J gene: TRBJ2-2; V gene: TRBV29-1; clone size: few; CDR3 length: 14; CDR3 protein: CSAASGGAPGELFF; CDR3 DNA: TGCAGCGCCGCTAGCGGGGGGGCCCCCGGGGAGCTGTTTTTT
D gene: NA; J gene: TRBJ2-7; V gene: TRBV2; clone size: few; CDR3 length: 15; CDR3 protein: CASSASRASHYEQYF; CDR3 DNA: TGTGCCAGCAGTGCGTCCAGGGCTTCTCACTACGAGCAGTACTTC
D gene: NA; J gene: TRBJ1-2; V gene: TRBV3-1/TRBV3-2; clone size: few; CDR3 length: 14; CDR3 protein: CASSPIQGNYGYTF; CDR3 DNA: TGTGCCAGCAGCCCCATCCAGGGGAACTATGGCTACACCTTC
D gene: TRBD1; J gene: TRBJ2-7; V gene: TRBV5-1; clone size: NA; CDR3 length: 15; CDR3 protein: CASSDGQGATYEQYF; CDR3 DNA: TGCGCCAGCAGCGACGGACAGGGGGCAACCTACGAGCAGTACTTC